The entry that follows covers one T cell receptor beta chain sequence. Its binding antigen is unknown. No much larger clone is present one base from it, and per-base qualities are unavailable. This record comes from a study of PD-1 blockade in classical Hodgkin lymphoma (dated by TCRdb to 2018 to 2020). Looking at the study overall: Nivolumab dosing was 3 mg/kg intravenously every 2 weeks, continuing until either disease progression or unacceptable toxicity. The study used TCR beta sequencing and CyTOF to define a peripheral blood immune signature of response to PD-1 blockade in classical Hodgkin lymphoma.

Trimming takes 0 bases from V and 4 bases from J, and the germline ends sit 14 bases apart. The CDR3 goes from the cysteine to the phenylalanine over 16 residues. Only the CDR3 DNA is retained, 48 bases long and in frame from the first base. The germline V gene supplies CDR1 SGHTA and CDR2 FQGTGA. General study outcomes and caveats: Patients starting nivolumab less than 1 year after ASCT had lower diversity and were excluded from later analyses to avoid confounding by immune reconstitution. Baseline diversity similar to that of newly diagnosed patients was observed in trial patients achieving complete response, whereas significantly lower diversity was observed in partial responders and progressors. By C4D1, a significant rise was seen in CD4+ TCR diversity but not in CD8+ TCR diversity (p=0.0027 vs p=0.16), and the rise was most apparent among complete responders (p=0.02). Baseline TCR diversity was reported to be lower in newly diagnosed patients than in healthy donors and to be lower still in relapsed/refractory patients. Only a single clinical trial cohort was studied, and what caused the repertoire differences, possibly disease activity or prior therapy, remained undefined.

The time point label here, explained by the study, means: cycle 2 day 1 (C2D1) of nivolumab. Every trial patient had relapsed after autologous stem cell transplantation, and cohorts A, B and C differed in prior brentuximab vedotin exposure. The trial cohort comprised some 60 patients with relapsed/refractory classical Hodgkin lymphoma whose best overall responses were complete response, partial response or progressive disease. Single-agent nivolumab was administered to trial patients in the multi-cohort phase II CheckMate 205 trial. An independent review committee assessed best overall response by applying the 2007 International Working Group response criteria. PBMCs from the trial were collected at three points: immediately before nivolumab initiation (C1D1), and during therapy at cycle 2 day 1 and cycle 4 day 1. Peripheral blood was collected in 8 mL Vacutainer Cell Preparation Tubes, from which PBMCs were isolated by centrifugation and then cryopreserved.

Genomic DNA was isolated using the Qiagen DNeasy kit from unsorted PBMCs as well as from negatively selected CD4+ and CD8+ fractions. TCR beta CDR3 regions were amplified by immunoSEQ multiplex PCR using primers annealing to V and J segments. A synthetic immune receptor repertoire was used to minimize amplification bias, and any residual bias was removed computationally once sequencing was done. On the study's bioinformatics: Repertoire diversity was quantified as the Shannon entropy index using custom Python scripts. Unsorted, CD4+ and CD8+ repertoires were examined separately, except in combined analyses, for which CD4+ and CD8+ sequences were merged in silico. Clonal expansion was defined as at least a 2-fold frequency increase after treatment relative to C1D1, with a pseudocount of 0.5 for undetected baseline clones. Singleton clones were defined as clones with 0 or 1 copy at C1D1, and non-singleton clones were defined as clones with 2 or more copies. Clones expanded in unsorted samples were annotated as CD4+, CD8+ or unknown by matching protein sequences in sorted samples from the same patient. Wilcoxon tests were applied to paired samples to test diversity changes from C1D1 to C4D1. The clones in this table, taken by TCRdb from immuneACCESS, are in-frame only. Not every clone is retained; where verified, under half of the shortfall comes from an unresolved V gene, and the cause of the rest is unknown. D and trimming were read from the DNA, whereas the V and J calls and clone size are those reported in that table. This sample has about 27,000 clones in its table, and just under 80% of those were observed once. The ten top clones hold about 32% of the sample.

The chain couples TRBV7-3 to TRBJ2-3; a tentative D match to TRBD2 spans 7 bases. The specimen comprised peripheral blood mononuclear cells (PBMCs), sampled before the second cycle of nivolumab. The TCR sequence derives from a human donor with classical Hodgkin lymphoma. CDR3 region: CASSLTRLGGADTQYF. In nucleotides, the sequence is TGTGCCAGCAGCTTAACCCGACTAGGGGGGGCAGATACGCAGTATTTT.